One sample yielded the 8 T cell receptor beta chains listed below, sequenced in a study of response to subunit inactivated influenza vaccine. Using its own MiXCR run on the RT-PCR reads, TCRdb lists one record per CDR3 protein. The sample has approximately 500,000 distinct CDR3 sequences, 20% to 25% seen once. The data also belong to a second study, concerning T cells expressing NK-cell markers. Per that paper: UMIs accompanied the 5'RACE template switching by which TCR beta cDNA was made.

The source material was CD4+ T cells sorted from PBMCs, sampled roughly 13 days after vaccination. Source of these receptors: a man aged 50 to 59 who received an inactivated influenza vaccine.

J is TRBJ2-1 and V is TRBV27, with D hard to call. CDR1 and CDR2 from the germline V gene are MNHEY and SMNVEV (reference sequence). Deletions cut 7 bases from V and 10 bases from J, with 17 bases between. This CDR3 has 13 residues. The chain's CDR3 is CASTPDGLSEQFF. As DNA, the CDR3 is TGTGCCAGCACTCCGGACGGGCTGAGCGAGCAGTTCTTC.

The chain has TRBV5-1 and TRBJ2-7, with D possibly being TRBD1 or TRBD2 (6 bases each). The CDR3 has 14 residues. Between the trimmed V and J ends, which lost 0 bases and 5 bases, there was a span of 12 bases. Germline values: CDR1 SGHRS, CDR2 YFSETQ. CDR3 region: CASSLVGGSHEQYF. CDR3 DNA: TGCGCCAGCAGCTTGGTCGGGGGCTCGCACGAGCAGTACTTC.

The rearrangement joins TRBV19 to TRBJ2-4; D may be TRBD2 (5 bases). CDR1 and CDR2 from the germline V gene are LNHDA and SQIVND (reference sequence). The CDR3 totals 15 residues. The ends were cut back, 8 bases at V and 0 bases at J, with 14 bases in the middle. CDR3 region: CASSLRGIAKNIQYF. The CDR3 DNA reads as TGTGCCAGTTCCCTCAGAGGGATAGCCAAAAACATTCAGTACTTC.

CDR3 amino acids: CASFPLAGNTIYF. As DNA, the CDR3 is TGTGCCAGCTTCCCTTTGGCTGGAAACACCATATATTTT. J is TRBJ1-3 and V is TRBV6-1, with D unresolved. The CDR3 has 13 amino acids. Germline V gene lookup returns CDR1 MNHNS and CDR2 SASEGT. V lost 8 bases and J lost 2, with 10 bases in between.

The CDR3 reads CASSQDQPWGSYNEQFF. The CDR3 DNA sequence: TGTGCCAGCAGCCAAGATCAGCCCTGGGGCTCCTACAATGAGCAGTTCTTC. V usage is TRBV3-1 and J usage is TRBJ2-1; the D is unclear. Per germline, CDR1 LGHDT and CDR2 YNNKEL (reference sequence). V lost 0 bases and J lost 0, with 12 bases in between. The CDR3 totals 17 residues.

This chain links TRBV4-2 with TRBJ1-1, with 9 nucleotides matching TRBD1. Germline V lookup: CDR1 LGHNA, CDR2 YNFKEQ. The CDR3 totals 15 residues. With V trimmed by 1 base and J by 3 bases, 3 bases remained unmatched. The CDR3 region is CASSQGDRGDTEAFF. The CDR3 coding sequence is TGTGCCAGCAGCCAAGGTGACAGGGGGGACACTGAAGCTTTCTTT.

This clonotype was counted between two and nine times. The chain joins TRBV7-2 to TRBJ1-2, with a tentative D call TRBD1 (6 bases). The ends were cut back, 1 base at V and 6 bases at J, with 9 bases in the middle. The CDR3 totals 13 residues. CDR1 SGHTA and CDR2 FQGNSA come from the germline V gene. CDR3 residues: CASSLGRGDGYTF. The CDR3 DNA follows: TGTGCCAGCAGCTTAGGGAGGGGGGATGGCTACACCTTC. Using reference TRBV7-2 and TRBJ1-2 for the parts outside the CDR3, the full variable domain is GAGVSQSPSNKVTEKGKDVELRCDPISGHTALYWYRQSLGQGLEFLIYFQGNSAPDKSGLPSDRFSAERTGGSVSTLTIQRTQQEDSAVYLCASSLGRGDGYTFGSGTRLTVV.

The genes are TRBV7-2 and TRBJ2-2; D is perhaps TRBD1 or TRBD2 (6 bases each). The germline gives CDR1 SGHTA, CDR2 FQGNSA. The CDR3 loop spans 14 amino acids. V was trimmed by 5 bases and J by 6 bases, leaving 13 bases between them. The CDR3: CASSPPGASGELFF. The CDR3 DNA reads TGTGCCAGCAGCCCGCCGGGGGCGTCCGGGGAGCTGTTTTTT.